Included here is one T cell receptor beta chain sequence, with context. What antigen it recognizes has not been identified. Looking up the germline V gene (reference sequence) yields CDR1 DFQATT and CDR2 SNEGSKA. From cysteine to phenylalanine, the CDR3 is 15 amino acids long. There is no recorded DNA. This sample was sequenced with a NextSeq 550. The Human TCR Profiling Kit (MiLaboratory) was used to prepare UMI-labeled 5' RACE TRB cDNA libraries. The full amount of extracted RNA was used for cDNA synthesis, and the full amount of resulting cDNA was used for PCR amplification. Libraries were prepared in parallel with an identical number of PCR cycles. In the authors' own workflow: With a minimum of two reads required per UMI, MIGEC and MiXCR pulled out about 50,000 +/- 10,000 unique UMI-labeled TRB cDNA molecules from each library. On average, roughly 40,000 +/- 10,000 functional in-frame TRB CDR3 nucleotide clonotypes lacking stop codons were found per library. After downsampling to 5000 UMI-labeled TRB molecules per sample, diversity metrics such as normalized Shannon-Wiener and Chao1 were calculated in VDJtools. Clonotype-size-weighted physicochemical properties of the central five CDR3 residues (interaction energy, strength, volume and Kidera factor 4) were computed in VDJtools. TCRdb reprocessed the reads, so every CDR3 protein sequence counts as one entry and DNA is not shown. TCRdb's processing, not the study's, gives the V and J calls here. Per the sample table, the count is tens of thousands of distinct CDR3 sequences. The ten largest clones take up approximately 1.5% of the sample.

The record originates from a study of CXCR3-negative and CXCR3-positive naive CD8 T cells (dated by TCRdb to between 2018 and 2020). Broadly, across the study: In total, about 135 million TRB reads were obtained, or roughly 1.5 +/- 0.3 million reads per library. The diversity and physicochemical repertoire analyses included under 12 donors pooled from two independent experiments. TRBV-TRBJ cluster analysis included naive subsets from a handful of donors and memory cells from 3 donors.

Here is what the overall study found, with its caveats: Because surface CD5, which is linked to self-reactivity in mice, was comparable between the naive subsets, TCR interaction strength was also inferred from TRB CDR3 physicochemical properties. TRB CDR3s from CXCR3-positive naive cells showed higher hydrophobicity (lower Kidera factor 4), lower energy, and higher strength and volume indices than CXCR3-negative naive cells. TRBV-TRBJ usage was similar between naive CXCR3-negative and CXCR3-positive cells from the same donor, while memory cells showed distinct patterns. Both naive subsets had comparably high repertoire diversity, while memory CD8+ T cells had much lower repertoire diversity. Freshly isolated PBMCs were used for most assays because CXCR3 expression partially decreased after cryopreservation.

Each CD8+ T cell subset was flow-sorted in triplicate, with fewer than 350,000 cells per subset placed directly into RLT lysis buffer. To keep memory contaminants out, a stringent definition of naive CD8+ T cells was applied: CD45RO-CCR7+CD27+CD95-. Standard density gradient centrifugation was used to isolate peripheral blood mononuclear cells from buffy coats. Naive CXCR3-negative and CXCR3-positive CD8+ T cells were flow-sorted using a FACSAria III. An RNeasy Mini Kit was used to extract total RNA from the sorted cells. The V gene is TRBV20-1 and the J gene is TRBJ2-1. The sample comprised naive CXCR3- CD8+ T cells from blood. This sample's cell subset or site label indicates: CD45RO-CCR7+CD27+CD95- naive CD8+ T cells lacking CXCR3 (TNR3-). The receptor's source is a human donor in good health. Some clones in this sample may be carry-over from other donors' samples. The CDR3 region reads CSARALLGSYNEQFF.